The 30 T cell receptor beta chains in this list originate from one sample, sequenced in a study of blood T cell repertoires in COVID-19. Repertoires were generated with immunoSEQ multiplex PCR, while TCRdb's copy carries only in-frame clones and drops some. The sample records 110,000 to 150,000 clones, around 79% being singletons. Sequences were obtained from peripheral blood. The receptors originated from a woman between 65 and 79 years old with COVID-19, enrolled during active disease.

J is TRBJ2-3 and V is TRBV5-5, with 13 bases lining up with TRBD2. The V gene's germline CDR1 is SGHKS and CDR2 YYEKEE (reference sequence). With V trimmed by 4 bases and J by 8 bases, 16 bases remained unmatched. CDR3 size: 18 residues. CDR3 in DNA: TGTGCCAGCAGCGAGGTCCCGGGACTAGCGGGGAGCGTCGGTACGCAGTATTTT. It translates to CASSEVPGLAGSVGTQYF. Full variable domain (outside the CDR3, taken from reference TRBV5-5 and TRBJ2-3): DAGVTQSPTHLIKTRGQQVTLRCSPISGHKSVSWYQQVLGQGPQFIFQYYEKEERGRGNFPDRFSARQFPNYSSELNVNALLLGDSALYLCASSEVPGLAGSVGTQYFGPGTRLTVL.

The chain uses TRBV19 and TRBJ1-5; D is unresolved. This CDR3 comprises 16 residues. CDR1 LNHDA and CDR2 SQIVND come from the germline V gene (reference sequence). Trimming took off 3 bases at V and 3 bases at J, with 15 bases between the two ends. The CDR3 nucleotides read TGTGCCAGTAGTATCGGCAGCGGCCAGGTCAATCAGCCCCAGCATTTT. It is translated as CASSIGSGQVNQPQHF.

The gene calls are TRBV19 and TRBJ1-2; D is undetermined. In germline, CDR1 is LNHDA, CDR2 SQIVND (reference sequence). The V end was cut by 7 bases, the J end by 11 bases, with 17 bases between. There are 12 residues in the CDR3. CDR3 nucleotides: TGTGCCAGTATCGGCCCTCTTAGAGGGTACACCTTC. Protein: CASIGPLRGYTF.

V and J are TRBV5-6 and TRBJ1-1; D remains unclear. V gave up 4 bases and J gave up 1 base, with 14 bases separating them. Germline values: CDR1 SGHDT, CDR2 YYEEEE. This CDR3 is 15 amino acids long. The CDR3 nucleotides read TGTGCCAGCAGCCCGCCCCCGGGGTCGAACACTGAAGCTTTCTTT. It specifies CASSPPPGSNTEAFF.

This clone was detected only once. V gene TRBV29-1 combines with J gene TRBJ2-1; 7 positions match TRBD2. The CDR3 is 13 amino acids. Germline CDR1 and CDR2: SQVTM and ANQGSEA. The V segment lost 7 bases and the J segment 9 bases; nucleotides outside the gene matches: 12. This chain's CDR3 is CSGGGTTNGEQFF. CDR3 nucleotide sequence: TGCAGCGGGGGCGGGACTACCAATGGTGAGCAGTTCTTC.

This chain connects TRBV7-2 to TRBJ2-3, with 7 bases identical to TRBD1. With V trimmed by 5 bases and J by 2 bases, 13 bases remained unmatched. Germline V CDR1 and CDR2: SGHTA, FQGNSA. The CDR3 spans 17 residues. The chain's CDR3 is CASSPRSRDSVTDTQYF. CDR3 bases: TGTGCCAGCAGCCCACGCTCCCGGGACAGCGTCACAGATACGCAGTATTTT. The whole variable domain, filled in from reference TRBV7-2 and TRBJ2-3, reads GAGVSQSPSNKVTEKGKDVELRCDPISGHTALYWYRQSLGQGLEFLIYFQGNSAPDKSGLPSDRFSAERTGGSVSTLTIQRTQQEDSAVYLCASSPRSRDSVTDTQYFGPGTRLTVL.

The CDR3 spells CATSINQGGNQPQHF. The CDR3 DNA follows: TGTGCCACCAGCATTAACCAGGGGGGCAATCAGCCCCAGCATTTT. The J gene is TRBJ1-5, the V gene TRBV15, with 7 bases aligning to TRBD1. CDR3 length equals 15 residues. Germline CDR1 reads LNHNV; CDR2 reads YYDKDF (reference sequence). V shed 4 bases, J shed 2 bases, and the junction held 5 bases outside the gene matches. The variable domain in full, completed from reference TRBV15 and TRBJ1-5, reads DAMVIQNPRYQVTQFGKPVTLSCSQTLNHNVMYWYQQKSSQAPKLLFHYYDKDFNNEADTPDNFQSRRPNTSFCFLDIRSPGLGDTAMYLCATSINQGGNQPQHFGDGTRLSIL.

This chain joins TRBV27 and TRBJ2-5, with TRBD2 matching over 15 bases. This CDR3 is built from 16 residues. V trimming: 5 bases; J trimming: 6 bases; junction bases outside the gene matches: 7. The germline CDR1 and CDR2 sequences are MNHEY and SMNVEV (reference sequence). The CDR3 region has the DNA TGTGCCAGCAGTCAGGGACTAGCGGGGGGCGTACAGACCCAGTACTTC. Translated, it gives CASSQGLAGGVQTQYF.

This chain links TRBV5-4 with TRBJ1-1; D not resolved. Germline V CDR1 and CDR2: SGHNT, YYREEE (reference sequence). The CDR3 has 14 amino acids. The germline V and J ends were trimmed by 4 bases and 3 bases, with 13 bases remaining between them. CDR3 DNA sequence: TGTGCCAGCAGCCCCACCAACTTGTACACTGAAGCTTTCTTT. It translates to CASSPTNLYTEAFF.

This clone was counted at least ten times. J is TRBJ1-2 and V is TRBV27; D might be TRBD1 (5 bases). Germline V gene sequence: CDR1 MNHEY, CDR2 SMNVEV (reference sequence). The germline V and J ends were trimmed by 7 bases and 0 bases, with 9 bases remaining between them. The CDR3 runs to 13 residues. DNA for the CDR3: TGTGCCAGCACGGGGGGACCTAACTATGGCTACACCTTC. Translating it yields CASTGGPNYGYTF.

The V and J genes are TRBV2 and TRBJ1-6; the D is unclear. The V end was cut by 2 bases, the J end by 0 bases, with 11 bases between. This CDR3 has 17 amino acids. CDR1 SNHLY and CDR2 FYNNEI come from the germline V gene. The chain's CDR3 is CASSERQPSSYNSPLHF. In DNA, the CDR3 is TGTGCCAGCAGTGAAAGGCAGCCTAGCTCCTATAATTCACCCCTCCACTTT.

The chain joins TRBV5-1 to TRBJ1-4, with TRBD1 identical over 12 bases. With 4 bases clipped from V and 0 bases from J, the junction kept 10 bases outside the gene matches. The CDR3 loop spans 19 amino acids. The germline V gene encodes CDR1 SGHRS and CDR2 YFSETQ. The CDR3 sequence is CASSTGTGGSLSTNEKLFF. The CDR3 region has the DNA TGCGCCAGCAGCACTGGGACAGGGGGCTCCCTATCAACTAATGAAAAACTGTTTTTT.

Ten or more counts support this clone. This CDR3 is CASSSGQGGWDTEAFF. CDR3 bases: TGTGCCAGCAGCTCCGGACAGGGAGGGTGGGACACTGAAGCTTTCTTT. J is TRBJ1-1 and V is TRBV7-6; TRBD1 matches 8 bases. The germline CDR1 and CDR2 sequences are SGHVS and FNYEAQ. The CDR3 consists of 16 residues. The V segment lost 4 bases and the J segment 3 bases; nucleotides outside the gene matches: 10.

The rearrangement joins TRBV7-8 to TRBJ1-3; 7 positions agree with TRBD1. V gave up 5 bases and J gave up 2 bases; unmatched junction bases: 6. From germline, CDR1 is SGHVS and CDR2 FQNEAQ. CDR3 length equals 15 residues. CDR3 region: CASSGPDRPGNTIYF. CDR3 in DNA: TGTGCCAGCAGCGGCCCGGACAGGCCTGGAAACACCATATATTTT.

This clone was seen just once. V and J are TRBV28 and TRBJ1-5; 12 nucleotides match TRBD1. This CDR3 is built from 15 residues. In germline, CDR1 is MDHEN, CDR2 SYDVKM. V lost 5 bases to trimming and J lost 7 bases; unmatched junction nucleotides: 6. CDR3 coding DNA: TGTGCCAGCAGTACCGGGACAGGGGGCATGCAGCCCCAGCATTTT. The encoded protein is CASSTGTGGMQPQHF.

V and J are TRBV4-2 and TRBJ1-1, with 9 positions matching TRBD1. Looked up from germline, CDR1 is LGHNA and CDR2 is YNFKEQ. This CDR3 is built from 14 residues. V gave up 4 bases and J gave up 5 bases; unmatched junction bases: 5. The CDR3 coding sequence is TGTGCCAGCAGCCCGGACAGGGGCCCTACTGAAGCTTTCTTT. It codes for CASSPDRGPTEAFF.

This clone was picked up one time. The chain uses TRBV11-3 and TRBJ2-2; D is possibly TRBD2 (6 bases). The germline V gene encodes CDR1 SGHNT and CDR2 YENEEA. Trimming stripped 4 bases from V and 7 bases from J, with 7 bases between. The CDR3 contains 12 residues. The CDR3 reads CASSSGGGELFF. The DNA for the CDR3 is TGTGCCAGCAGCTCCGGGGGCGGGGAGCTGTTTTTT.

This clone was counted a few times. The chain recombines TRBV28 with TRBJ2-7; 8 bases line up with TRBD2. The trim removed 6 bases at V and 0 bases at J, leaving 4 bases unmatched. Germline V CDR1 and CDR2: MDHEN, SYDVKM. The CDR3 loop spans 14 amino acids. The CDR3 sequence: CASSPGGDSYEQYF. The CDR3 nucleotides read TGTGCCAGCAGCCCCGGGGGGGACTCCTACGAGCAGTACTTC.

The chain joins TRBV28 to TRBJ1-5, with D possibly being TRBD1 (6 bases). Germline V gene data show CDR1 as MDHEN and CDR2 as SYDVKM. The CDR3 has 18 residues. Trimming pared 2 bases from V and 0 bases from J, leaving 17 bases between. The CDR3 spells CASSLRGIGRSSNQPQHF. The CDR3 DNA follows: TGTGCCAGCAGTTTAAGGGGGATAGGGCGATCTAGCAATCAGCCCCAGCATTTT.

V usage is TRBV7-6 and J usage is TRBJ1-2, with D possibly matching TRBD1 (6 bases). The CDR3 consists of 16 residues. Germline CDR1 is SGHVS and CDR2 is FNYEAQ. The V end lost 0 bases, the J end lost 2 bases, and 13 bases lay between the germline ends. The CDR3 is CASSLAGGGSNYGYTF. Written as DNA, the CDR3 is TGTGCCAGCAGCTTAGCGGGGGGGGGCTCCAACTATGGCTACACCTTC.

The chain carries TRBV2 and TRBJ1-6; 7 bases are a match to TRBD1. With 4 bases clipped from V and 9 bases from J, the junction kept 9 bases outside the gene matches. Germline V CDR1 and CDR2: SNHLY, FYNNEI. The CDR3 has 15 amino acids. CDR3 DNA sequence: TGTGCCAGCAGTGGACAAGGGGGCTCTAGTTCACCCCTCCACTTT. This translates into CASSGQGGSSSPLHF.

The chain joins TRBV5-6 to TRBJ1-2; D gene unclear. Germline CDR1 reads SGHDT; CDR2 reads YYEEEE. This CDR3 has 13 amino acids. The germline V and J ends were trimmed by 6 bases and 10 bases, with 19 bases remaining between them. The CDR3 here is CASTKEQPQAYTF. The CDR3 nucleotides read TGTGCCAGCACCAAGGAACAGCCCCAAGCCTACACCTTC.

V and J are TRBV19 and TRBJ1-5; maybe TRBD1 (5 bases). V gave up 1 base and J gave up 2 bases, with 9 bases separating them. Germline V lookup: CDR1 LNHDA, CDR2 SQIVND (reference sequence). This CDR3 region has 15 residues. The CDR3 bases are TGTGCCAGTAGTATAGCCCCACAGGGCAATCAGCCCCAGCATTTT. Protein: CASSIAPQGNQPQHF. The full variable domain, in which reference TRBV19 and TRBJ1-5 provide the parts outside the CDR3, is DGGITQSPKYLFRKEGQNVTLSCEQNLNHDAMYWYRQDPGQGLRLIYYSQIVNDFQKGDIAEGYSVSREKKESFPLTVTSAQKNPTAFYLCASSIAPQGNQPQHFGDGTRLSIL.

The V call is TRBV5-1, the J call TRBJ2-2; D possibly corresponds to TRBD1 (5 bases). The V gene lost 0 bases and the J gene lost 5 bases, with 11 bases spanning the gap. CDR3 length equals 15 residues. Germline-derived CDR1 and CDR2 are SGHRS and YFSETQ. The CDR3 DNA sequence: TGCGCCAGCAGCTTGGGACAGACTCCTACCGGGGAGCTGTTTTTT. Protein sequence: CASSLGQTPTGELFF.

The chain employs TRBV5-4 and TRBJ1-6; 8 bases agree with TRBD1. CDR3 size: 13 residues. V lost 4 bases to trimming and J lost 8 bases; unmatched junction nucleotides: 2. From germline, CDR1 is SGHNT and CDR2 YYREEE (reference sequence). CDR3 in amino acids: CASSRGQDSPLHF. For the CDR3, the DNA is TGTGCCAGCAGCCGGGGACAGGATTCACCCCTCCACTTT.

In its sample, this clone was seen once. The chain employs TRBV7-9 and TRBJ2-7; 9 positions agree with TRBD1. Per the germline V gene, CDR1 is SEHNR and CDR2 is FQNEAQ (reference sequence). There are 16 residues in the CDR3. With V trimmed by 5 bases and J by 1 base, 9 bases remained unmatched. CDR3 nucleotide sequence: TGTGCCAGCAGCCAGTGGGGGACAGGGTCGTCCTACGAGCAGTACTTC. Translating it yields CASSQWGTGSSYEQYF.

The V and J genes are TRBV7-2 and TRBJ2-1, with 13 bases aligning to TRBD2. Germline CDR1 and CDR2: SGHTA and FQGNSA. The CDR3 is 19 amino acids. V trimming: 4 bases; J trimming: 7 bases; junction bases outside the gene matches: 16. CDR3 amino acids: CASSYLNRTSGGVRNEQFF. In nucleotides, the CDR3 is TGTGCCAGCAGCTACCTTAATCGGACTAGCGGGGGAGTCAGAAATGAGCAGTTCTTC.

The CDR3 here is CASSSLRTDSYGYTF. In DNA, the CDR3 is TGTGCCAGCAGCTCTCTCCGAACCGACAGCTATGGCTACACCTTC. The chain uses TRBV5-4 and TRBJ1-2, with a tentative D call TRBD1 (5 bases). Per germline, CDR1 SGHNT and CDR2 YYREEE (reference sequence). This CDR3 is 15 amino acids long. With 3 bases removed from V and 4 bases from J, the gap between germline ends came to 16 bases. The entire variable domain, with the rest obtained from reference TRBV5-4 and TRBJ1-2, is as follows: ETGVTQSPTHLIKTRGQQVTLRCSSQSGHNTVSWYQQALGQGPQFIFQYYREEENGRGNFPPRFSGLQFPNYSSELNVNALELDDSALYLCASSSLRTDSYGYTFGSGTRLTVV.

The gene calls are TRBV19 and TRBJ1-5, with TRBD1 matching 10 bases. After removal of 7 bases from V and 0 bases from J, the junction contained 9 bases not matched to a gene. The CDR3 has 17 amino acids. The germline gives CDR1 LNHDA, CDR2 SQIVND (reference sequence). CDR3 sequence: CASTPDRGTYSNQPQHF. The DNA of the CDR3 is TGTGCCAGTACCCCGGACAGGGGGACCTATAGCAATCAGCCCCAGCATTTT. Full variable domain (missing parts from reference TRBV19 and TRBJ1-5): DGGITQSPKYLFRKEGQNVTLSCEQNLNHDAMYWYRQDPGQGLRLIYYSQIVNDFQKGDIAEGYSVSREKKESFPLTVTSAQKNPTAFYLCASTPDRGTYSNQPQHFGDGTRLSIL.

The rearrangement joins TRBV5-1 to TRBJ2-7, with 8 bases lining up with TRBD1. The junction had 11 bases not matched to a gene; V was cut back by 3 bases and J by 6 bases. The CDR3 has 15 amino acids. Per the germline V gene, CDR1 is SGHRS and CDR2 is YFSETQ. CDR3 protein: CASSSTGTGLSEQYF. The CDR3 DNA reads TGCGCCAGCAGCTCCACCGGGACAGGCCTTTCCGAGCAGTACTTC.